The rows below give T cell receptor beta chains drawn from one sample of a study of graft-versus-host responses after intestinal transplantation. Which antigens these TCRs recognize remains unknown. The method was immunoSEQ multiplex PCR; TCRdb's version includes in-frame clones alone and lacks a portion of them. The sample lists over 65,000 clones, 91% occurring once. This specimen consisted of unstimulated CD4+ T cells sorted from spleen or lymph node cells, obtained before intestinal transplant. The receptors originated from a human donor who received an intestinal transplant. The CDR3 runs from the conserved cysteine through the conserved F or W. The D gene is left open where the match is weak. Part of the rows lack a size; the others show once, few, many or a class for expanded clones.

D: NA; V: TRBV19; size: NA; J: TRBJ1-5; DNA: TGTGCCAGTAGTATTTCAGGGTGGGTACAGCCCCAGCATTTT; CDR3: CASSISGWVQPQHF
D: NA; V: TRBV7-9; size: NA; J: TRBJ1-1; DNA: TGTGCCAGCAGTCCCCGGCAGGGTGGTAACACTGAAGCTTTCTTT; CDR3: CASSPRQGGNTEAFF
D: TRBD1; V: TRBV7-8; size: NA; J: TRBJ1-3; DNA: TGTGCCAGCAGCCCAGGGACAGTCCTCCTCTCTGGAAACACCATATATTTT; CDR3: CASSPGTVLLSGNTIYF
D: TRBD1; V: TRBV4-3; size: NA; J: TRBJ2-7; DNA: TGCGCCAGCAGCCAAACATCGGGACAGGGTTACGAGCAGTACTTC; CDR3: CASSQTSGQGYEQYF
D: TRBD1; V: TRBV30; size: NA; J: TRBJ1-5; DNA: TGTGCCTGGTCAGGGGGCGGCAATCAGCCCCAGCATTTT; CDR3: CAWSGGGNQPQHF
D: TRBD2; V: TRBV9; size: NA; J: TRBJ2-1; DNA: TGTGCCAGCAGCCCGACGTTTGGGGGGGGCAATGAGCAGTTCTTC; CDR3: CASSPTFGGGNEQFF
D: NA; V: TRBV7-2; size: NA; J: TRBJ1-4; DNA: TGTGCCAGCGGTCAGAATGAAAAACTGTTTTTT; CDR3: CASGQNEKLFF
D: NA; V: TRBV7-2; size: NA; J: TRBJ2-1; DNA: TGTGCCAGCAGCTTAGACAGGGCGGATGAGCAGTTCTTC; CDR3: CASSLDRADEQFF
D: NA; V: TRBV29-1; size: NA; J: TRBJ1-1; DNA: TGCAGCGCGACGCGCGGCAGTGCCAATGAAGCTTTCTTT; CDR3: CSATRGSANEAFF
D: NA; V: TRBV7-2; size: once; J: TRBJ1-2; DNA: TGTGCCAGCAGCCCTGCAGGGGCTCGAGGCTACACCTTC; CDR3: CASSPAGARGYTF
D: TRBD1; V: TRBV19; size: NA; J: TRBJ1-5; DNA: TGTGCCAGTAGTATGGACAGGTCAGGGAATCAGCCCCAGCATTTT; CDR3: CASSMDRSGNQPQHF